This TCR beta chain was sequenced for a study of blood T cell repertoires in COVID-19. CDR3 length: 14 amino acids. Losses at the gene ends were 5 bases for V and 6 bases for J; bases not matched to a gene: 7. The germline V gene has CDR1 MNHEY and CDR2 SVGAGI. Produced via immunoSEQ multiplex PCR; TCRdb's table is partial and in-frame only. This sample yields under 300,000 clones, of which roughly 87% are seen a single time; 6% to 7% belongs to the top ten. The clonotype originates from a young woman with acute COVID-19. The chain is built from TRBV6-5 and TRBJ1-2, with TRBD1 identical over 9 bases. Sequenced material: PBMCs or T cells enriched from blood (not recorded which). DNA for the CDR3: TGTGCCAGCAGTAGACAGGGGGGCCACGATGGCTACACCTTC. It encodes CASSRQGGHDGYTF.